A selection of T cell receptor beta chains follows, all from one sample in a study of identical twins. TCRdb ran MiXCR on the 5' RACE reads and lists one entry per CDR3 protein. Of some 500,000 distinct CDR3 sequences listed, over 8.5% are singletons. Separately, the same data were catalogued under a study of yellow fever vaccine responses in identical twins.

Source material: PBMCs. All receptors come from a woman aged 18-29 years in good health. Both conserved end residues are part of each CDR3. A D gene is named only where the DNA matches it firmly. A clone size is listed for some rows: how often the clone was seen (once, few, many), or a class if it is expanded.

j_call,d_call,clone_size,v_call,cdr3_aa,cdr3_nt
TRBJ2-1,-,many,TRBV6-5,CASSYFGTTDPYNEQFF,TGTGCCAGCAGTTACTTTGGGACAACGGACCCCTACAATGAGCAGTTCTTC
TRBJ2-5,TRBD1,-,TRBV28,CASSALTGAQYQETQYF,TGTGCCAGCAGTGCGCTCACAGGGGCACAGTACCAAGAGACCCAGTACTTC
TRBJ2-1,TRBD2,many,TRBV28,CASSVLGGNEQFF,TGTGCCAGCAGTGTTCTCGGGGGGAATGAGCAGTTCTTC
TRBJ1-1,-,-,TRBV5-8,CAIGLRAGNEAFF,TGTGCCATCGGCTTGAGGGCAGGGAATGAAGCTTTCTTT
TRBJ2-5,-,few,TRBV24-1,CATSAEDSQETQYF,TGTGCCACCAGTGCCGAGGACAGCCAAGAGACCCAGTACTTC
TRBJ2-3,TRBD2,many,TRBV2,CASSDVSRGFTDTQYF,TGTGCCAGCAGTGATGTCTCGCGGGGGTTCACAGATACGCAGTATTTT
TRBJ2-2,TRBD1,-,TRBV5-5,CASSTTGGWTGELFF,TGTGCCAGCAGCACGACAGGGGGCTGGACCGGGGAGCTGTTTTTT
TRBJ2-1,TRBD2,many,TRBV29-1,CSVRPSWGTSSNEQFF,TGCAGCGTTCGGCCAAGCTGGGGGACTAGTTCGAATGAGCAGTTCTTC
TRBJ2-4,-,-,TRBV5-1,CASSLGPGNIQYF,TGCGCCAGCAGTTTGGGGCCTGGAAACATTCAGTACTTC
TRBJ2-5,-,-,TRBV5-1,CASRRGAGGETQYF,TGCGCCAGCAGGCGCGGGGCAGGGGGGGAGACCCAGTACTTC
TRBJ2-5,-,few,TRBV6-5,CASSSPRTQETQYF,TGTGCCAGCAGTTCCCCGCGGACCCAAGAGACCCAGTACTTC
TRBJ2-3,-,-,TRBV20-1,CSASGVSGTDTQYF,TGCAGTGCGTCCGGGGTTTCAGGAACAGATACGCAGTATTTT
TRBJ2-5,-,many,TRBV7-9,CASSPAAQETQYF,TGTGCCAGCAGCCCGGCTGCCCAAGAGACCCAGTACTTC